This T cell receptor beta chain was found in a study of neurological immune-mediated disorders. Notes on the study in general: The expanded clones of different subjects shared no CDR3 amino acid sequences (suggesting private repertoires in all groups).

The CDR3 has 13 amino acids. From germline, CDR1 is MNHEY and CDR2 SVGEGT. Trimming cost V 6 bases and J 4 bases, with 12 bases left between them. The time point was: longitudinal time-point 3. Using its own MiXCR run on the 5' RACE reads, TCRdb lists one record per CDR3 protein. The sample has more than 50,000 distinct CDR3 sequences, 7% to 9% seen once. There are many counts of this clonotype. What it recognizes is unknown. This chain connects TRBV6-2 or TRBV6-3 to TRBJ1-2; D ambiguous. The source of this sequence is a woman aged 35 to 49 in good health. Material for sequencing was PBMCs. The CDR3 nucleotides read TGTGCCAGCAGCTCGACCGGGTCCTATGGCTACACCTTC. Its translation is CASSSTGSYGYTF.